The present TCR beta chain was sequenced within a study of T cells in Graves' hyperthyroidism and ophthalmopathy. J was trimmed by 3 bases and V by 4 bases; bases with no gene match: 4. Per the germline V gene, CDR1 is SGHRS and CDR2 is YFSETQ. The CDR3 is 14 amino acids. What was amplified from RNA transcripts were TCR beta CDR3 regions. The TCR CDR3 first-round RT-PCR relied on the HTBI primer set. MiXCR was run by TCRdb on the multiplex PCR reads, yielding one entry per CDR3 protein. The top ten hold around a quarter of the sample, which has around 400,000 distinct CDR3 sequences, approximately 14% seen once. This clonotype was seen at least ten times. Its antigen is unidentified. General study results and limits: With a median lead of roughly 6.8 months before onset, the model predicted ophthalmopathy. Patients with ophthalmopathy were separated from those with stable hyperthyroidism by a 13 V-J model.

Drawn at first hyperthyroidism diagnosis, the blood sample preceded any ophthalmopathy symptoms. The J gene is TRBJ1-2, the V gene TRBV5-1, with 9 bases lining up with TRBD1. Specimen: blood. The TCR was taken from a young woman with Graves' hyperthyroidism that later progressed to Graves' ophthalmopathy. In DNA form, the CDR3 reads TGCGCCAGCAGCCCGGGACAGGGTGACTATGGCTACACCTTC. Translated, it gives CASSPGQGDYGYTF.